This TCR beta chain was identified in a study of cytomegalovirus exposure and HLA in healthy donors. Study-level results: TCR beta sequences numbering fewer than 20,000 were associated with HLA alleles at 0.05 false discovery rate in a later analysis. An analysis was carried out later, and it reportedly showed fewer N-insertions in an Asian-associated ancestry cluster than the approximately 670-donor mean. Researchers reportedly found TCR beta sequences accurately predicted most subjects' HLA-A and HLA-B alleles.

With 60 Vbeta and 13 Jbeta primers, the PCR was carried out. Original processing methods: Per a later analysis, the number of unique TCR beta chains was roughly 83 million, of which some 10 million were shared. Method: immunoSEQ multiplex PCR; TCRdb's copy keeps in-frame clones and lacks some. The V and J calls and clone size are taken from that table; D and trimming were inferred from the DNA. The data contain more than 150,000 clones, 82% of them seen just once; the ten biggest clones take up less than 2%. Germline V gene data show CDR1 as SGHNT and CDR2 as YENEEA. There are 14 residues in the CDR3. Trimming removed 6 bases from V and 4 bases from J; junction bases left unmatched: 6. With respect to this clone: Its antigen is not identified.

The chain recombines TRBV11-3 with TRBJ2-3; TRBD1 matches at 8 bases. The clonotype originates from a man in his forties or fifties in good health and CMV-seronegative. Sequenced material: PBMCs. Here the CDR3 DNA reads TGTGCCAGCAGTCCCAGGACAGGGTCAGATACGCAGTATTTT. This codes for CASSPRTGSDTQYF.